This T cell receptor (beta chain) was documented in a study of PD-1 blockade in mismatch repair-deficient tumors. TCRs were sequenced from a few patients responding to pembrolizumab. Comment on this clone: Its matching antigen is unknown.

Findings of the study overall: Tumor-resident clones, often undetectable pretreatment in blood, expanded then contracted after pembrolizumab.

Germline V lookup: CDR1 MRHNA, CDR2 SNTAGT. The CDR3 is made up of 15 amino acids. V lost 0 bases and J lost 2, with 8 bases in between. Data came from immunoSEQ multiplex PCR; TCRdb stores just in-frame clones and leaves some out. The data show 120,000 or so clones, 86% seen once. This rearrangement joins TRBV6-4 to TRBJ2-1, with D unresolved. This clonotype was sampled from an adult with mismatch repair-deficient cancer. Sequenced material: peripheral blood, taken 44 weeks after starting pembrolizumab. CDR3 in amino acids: CASSDSPDPYNEQFF. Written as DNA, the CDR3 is TGTGCCAGCAGTGACTCACCAGACCCCTACAATGAGCAGTTCTTC.